The present T cell receptor beta chain was sequenced within a study of cytomegalovirus exposure and HLA in healthy donors. General study points: CMV antigen specificity was confirmed in vitro for a few CMV-associated chains. The only immune exposure information that was available was CMV serostatus.

Germline trimming cut 1 base from V and 5 bases from J; bases unmatched to any gene: 7. The CDR3 contains 16 residues. CDR1 and CDR2 (germline): SGDLS, YYNGEE. It was with 60 Vbeta and 13 Jbeta primers that the PCR ran. The protocol was immunoSEQ multiplex PCR, while the TCRdb copy is restricted to in-frame clones and leaves out a portion. The sample totals about 110,000 clones. With regard to this clone: The antigen is not known.

The rearrangement links TRBV9 to TRBJ2-2; 8 bases are shared with TRBD1. Sequencing was carried out using PBMCs. This clonotype originated in a man aged 45-60 years in good health and CMV-seronegative. DNA of the CDR3: TGTGCCAGCAGCGTATCCGGGACAGGTGGGACCGGGGAGCTGTTTTTT. Translated: CASSVSGTGGTGELFF.